This T cell receptor (beta chain) came from a study of T cells in localized non-small cell lung cancer. Study-wide findings and caveats: Uninvolved adjacent lung had more T cell clonality than any other tissue, topping tumor. Sequencing was limited to one tumor region, leaving the possibility of heterogeneity open. Longer survival (overall) was linked to higher T cell density in blood.

Concerning this clone: Its antigen remains unidentified.

The CDR3 is 13 amino acids. CDR1 and CDR2 (germline): LNHDA, SQIVND (reference sequence). The V end lost 0 bases, the J end lost 5 bases, and 7 bases lay between the germline ends. Some clones are missing from TCRdb's copy, which holds only in-frame ones; the method was immunoSEQ multiplex PCR. The sample carries 45,000 to 50,000 clones, around 83% recorded once. The J gene is TRBJ1-2, the V gene TRBV19; no firm D call. This specimen consisted of PBMCs, obtained before any cancer treatment. The TCR sequence derives from a man aged 40 to 69 with stage II lung adenocarcinoma. CDR3 nucleotides: TGTGCCAGTAGTATAGAACCTGGTTATGGCTACACCTTC. Protein product: CASSIEPGYGYTF.